This T cell receptor beta chain was recovered during a study of shared clonotypes between healthy human individuals. Study outcomes and limitations: Some naive CD4 clonotypes, 4.5% to 5.5%, turned up in common across four donors.

Measured with immunoSEQ multiplex PCR; TCRdb has only the in-frame clones, and not every one. The sample has around 690,000 clones; about 90% are singletons. The CDR3 totals 17 residues. Germline assignment: CDR1 SEHNR and CDR2 FQNEAQ (reference sequence). V was pared by 3 bases and J by 8 bases, with 23 bases between. About this clone: Its cognate antigen is unknown.

CD8 memory was a combination that joined CD45RO+ cells with CCR7-negative CD45RA+ TemRA cells. This sequence originates from a man aged 18-30 years in good health. Some clones in this sample may be carry-over from other donors' samples. What was sequenced was memory CD8+ T cells from PBMCs. The subset is: CD45RO+ cells pooled with CCR7-negative TemRA cells. V and J are TRBV7-9 and TRBJ2-1; D ambiguous. The CDR3 DNA sequence: TGTGCCAGCAGCTTTAGGAAGAGGCTCTGGGATTTTGATGAGCAGTTCTTC. Its translation is CASSFRKRLWDFDEQFF.